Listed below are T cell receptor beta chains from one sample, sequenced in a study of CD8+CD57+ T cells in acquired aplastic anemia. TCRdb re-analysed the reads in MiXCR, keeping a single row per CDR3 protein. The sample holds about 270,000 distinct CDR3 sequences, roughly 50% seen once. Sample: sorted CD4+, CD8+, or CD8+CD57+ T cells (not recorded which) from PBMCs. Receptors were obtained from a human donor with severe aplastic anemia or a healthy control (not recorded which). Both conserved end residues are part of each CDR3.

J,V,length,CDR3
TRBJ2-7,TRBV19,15,CASSIVQGPLHEQYF
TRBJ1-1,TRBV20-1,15,CSARDPSPAGTEAFF
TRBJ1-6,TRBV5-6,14,CASSFGRNSSPLHF
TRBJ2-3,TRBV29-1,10,CSGGADTQYF
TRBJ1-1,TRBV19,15,CASCPRQLENTEAFF
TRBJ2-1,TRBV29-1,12,CSGVSSYNEQFF
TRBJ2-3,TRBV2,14,CASGRDRSTDTQYF
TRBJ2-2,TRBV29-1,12,CSVPLNTGELFF
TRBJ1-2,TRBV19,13,CASGDSQSYGYTF
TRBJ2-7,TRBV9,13,CASSAREGNEQYF
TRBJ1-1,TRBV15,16,CATSRGRDKMNTEAFF
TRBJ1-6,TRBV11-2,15,CASSLQGARNSPLHF
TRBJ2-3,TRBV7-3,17,CASSPRRTSGATDTQYF
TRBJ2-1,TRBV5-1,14,CASSSSGGPNEQFF
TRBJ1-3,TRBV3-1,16,CASSQAQRDSGNTIYF
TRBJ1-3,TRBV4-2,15,CASSHPQGGLDTIYF
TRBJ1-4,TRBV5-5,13,CASSFGQGVILFF
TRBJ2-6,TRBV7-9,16,CASSDPWSSGANVLTF
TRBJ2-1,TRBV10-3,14,CAIRGQERGNEQFF
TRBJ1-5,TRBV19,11,CASSSNQPQHF